This T cell receptor beta chain was sequenced for a study of beta chain features in type 1 diabetes. The germline V and J ends were trimmed by 5 bases and 5 bases, with 19 bases remaining between them. The CDR3 is 16 residues long. In germline, CDR1 is SGHAT, CDR2 FQNNGV. Expressed TCRB transcripts were sequenced because the entire RNA isolate underwent reverse transcription. This table comes from immunoSEQ multiplex PCR, and its TCRdb copy is limited to in-frame clones, with some not included. The sample contains hundreds of thousands of clones, 15% to 20% of which appear only once. V usage is TRBV11-2 and J usage is TRBJ1-3; the D gene is possibly TRBD1 (5 bases). The specimen was naive CD4+ T cells from blood. This receptor was identified in a young woman in good health. CDR3 DNA sequence: TGTGCCAGCAGCCCCCGGGACGCAGGGAGGAGAAACACCATATATTTT. Translating it yields CASSPRDAGRRNTIYF. Together with reference TRBV11-2 and TRBJ1-3, the CDR3 gives the full variable domain: EAGVAQSPRYKIIEKRQSVAFWCNPISGHATLYWYQQILGQGPKLLIQFQNNGVVDDSQLPKDRFSAERLKGVDSTLKIQPAKLEDSAVYLCASSPRDAGRRNTIYFGEGSWLTVV.